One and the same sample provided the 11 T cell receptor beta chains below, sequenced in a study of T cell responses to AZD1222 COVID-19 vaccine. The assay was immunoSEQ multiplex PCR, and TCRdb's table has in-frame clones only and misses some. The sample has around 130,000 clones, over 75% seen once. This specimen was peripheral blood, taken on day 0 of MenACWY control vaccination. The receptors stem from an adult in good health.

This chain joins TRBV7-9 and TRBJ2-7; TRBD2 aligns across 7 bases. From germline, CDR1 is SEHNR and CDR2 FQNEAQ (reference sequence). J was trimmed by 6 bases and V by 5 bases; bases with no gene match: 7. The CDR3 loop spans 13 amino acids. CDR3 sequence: CASSQELALEQYF. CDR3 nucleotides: TGTGCCAGCAGCCAGGAACTAGCGCTCGAGCAGTACTTC.

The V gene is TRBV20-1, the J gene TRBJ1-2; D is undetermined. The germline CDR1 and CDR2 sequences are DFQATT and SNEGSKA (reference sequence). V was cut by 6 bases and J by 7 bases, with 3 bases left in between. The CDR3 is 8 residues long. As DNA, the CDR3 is TGCAGTGCGGGTGGCTACACCTTC. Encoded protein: CSAGGYTF.

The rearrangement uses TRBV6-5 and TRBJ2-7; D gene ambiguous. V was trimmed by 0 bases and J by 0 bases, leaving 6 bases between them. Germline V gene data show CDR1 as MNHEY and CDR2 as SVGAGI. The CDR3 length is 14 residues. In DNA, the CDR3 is TGTGCCAGCAGTTACTCGCAGATCTCCTACGAGCAGTACTTC. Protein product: CASSYSQISYEQYF.

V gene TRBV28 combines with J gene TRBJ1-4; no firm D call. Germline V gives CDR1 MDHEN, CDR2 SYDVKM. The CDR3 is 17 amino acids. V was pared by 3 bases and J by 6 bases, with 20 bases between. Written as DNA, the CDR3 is TGTGCCAGCAGTTTCCCCATTATGCAAAGGGAGGATGAAAAACTGTTTTTT. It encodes CASSFPIMQREDEKLFF.

The CDR3 loop is CASSSRDGATDTQYF. CDR3 DNA sequence: TGCGCCAGCAGCTCCCGGGACGGAGCCACAGATACGCAGTATTTT. This sequence joins TRBV5-1 and TRBJ2-3; D may correspond to TRBD1 or TRBD2 (5 bases each). The CDR3 covers 15 residues. Germline CDR1 SGHRS, CDR2 YFSETQ. Trimming pared 3 bases from V and 2 bases from J, leaving 13 bases between.

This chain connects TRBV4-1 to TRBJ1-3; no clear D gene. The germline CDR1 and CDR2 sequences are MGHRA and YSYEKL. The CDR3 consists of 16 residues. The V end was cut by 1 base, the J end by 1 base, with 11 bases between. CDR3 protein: CASSQAWAVSGNTIYF. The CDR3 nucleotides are TGCGCCAGCAGCCAAGCATGGGCCGTATCTGGAAACACCATATATTTT.

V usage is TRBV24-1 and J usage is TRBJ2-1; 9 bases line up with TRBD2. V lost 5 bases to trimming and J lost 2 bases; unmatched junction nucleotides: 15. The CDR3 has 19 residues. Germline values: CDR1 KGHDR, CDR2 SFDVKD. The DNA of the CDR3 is TGTGCCACCAGTGGCCCCGGCATGGCGGGAGGGCCAACCTACAATGAGCAGTTCTTC. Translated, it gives CATSGPGMAGGPTYNEQFF.

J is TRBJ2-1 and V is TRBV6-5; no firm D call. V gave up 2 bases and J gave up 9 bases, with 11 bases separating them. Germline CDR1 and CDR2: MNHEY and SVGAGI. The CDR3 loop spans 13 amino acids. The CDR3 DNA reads TGTGCCAGCAGTTACCGGACGGTGGGTGAGCAGTTCTTC. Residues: CASSYRTVGEQFF.

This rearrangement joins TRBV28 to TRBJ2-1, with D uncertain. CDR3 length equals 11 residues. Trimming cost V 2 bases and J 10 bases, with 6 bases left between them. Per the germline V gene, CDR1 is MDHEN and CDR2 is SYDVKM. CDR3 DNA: TGTGCCAGCAGTTTACCCTGGGAGCAGTTCTTC. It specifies CASSLPWEQFF.

In DNA, the CDR3 is TGTGCCAGCAGTTACCAGGACACCGGGGAGCTGTTTTTT. This sequence encodes CASSYQDTGELFF. The chain links TRBV6-5 to TRBJ2-2; the D is unclear. The CDR3 length is 13 residues. From germline, CDR1 is MNHEY and CDR2 SVGAGI. Trimming shortened V by 2 bases and J by 3 bases, and 4 bases separated the two germline ends.

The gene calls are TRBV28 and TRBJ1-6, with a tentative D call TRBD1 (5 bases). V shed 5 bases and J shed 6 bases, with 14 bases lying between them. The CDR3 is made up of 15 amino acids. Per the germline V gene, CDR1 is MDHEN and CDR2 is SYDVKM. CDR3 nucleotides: TGTGCCAGCAGTATGGGGACCCTAATTAATTCACCCCTCCACTTT. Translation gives CASSMGTLINSPLHF.